A selection of T cell receptor beta chains follows, all from one sample in a study of control samples from healthy donors and cancer patients. The protocol was immunoSEQ multiplex PCR, while the TCRdb copy is restricted to in-frame clones and leaves out a portion. The data hold some 120,000 clones, with more than 75% observed a single time. Sequenced input: blood. All receptors derive from a man aged 55 to 69 in good health. Each CDR3 is given without its conserved first and last residue. Clone size is not always given. Where it is, it says once, few, many or a class for expanded clones.

clone size	V gene	J gene	CDR3 protein
-	TRBV28	TRBJ1-4	ASSLEGLSEKLF
few	TRBV10-2	TRBJ1-6	ASSESLRSNSPLH
-	TRBV5-5	TRBJ1-4	ASSPGYQGNEKLF
-	TRBV9	TRBJ2-7	ASSPRDGSYEQY
once	TRBV5-4	TRBJ2-5	ASSAPAGRGETQY
-	TRBV24-1	TRBJ2-1	ATTRGDEQF
-	TRBV7-2	TRBJ1-1	ASSPGTGGFTEAF
-	TRBV18	TRBJ2-3	ASSRVPTGDTQY
-	TRBV4-1	TRBJ1-3	ASSQDRTAGNTIY
-	TRBV4-3	TRBJ1-1	ARPHRNTEAF
once	TRBV12-3/TRBV12-4	TRBJ1-1	ASSLSSTEAF
-	TRBV7-2	TRBJ1-6	ASSLALGGRSPLH
-	TRBV4-1	TRBJ1-4	ASSHDQGTIATNEKLF
-	TRBV7-2	TRBJ1-1	ASSSSAVNTEAF
-	TRBV2	TRBJ2-1	ASLTDGVENEQF
-	TRBV18	TRBJ1-6	ASSPNRGYNSPLH
-	TRBV11-2	TRBJ2-1	ASSLDLSGGLRF
-	TRBV18	TRBJ2-7	ASSPGTGSYEQY
-	TRBV28	TRBJ2-7	ASERDPRGYEQY
-	TRBV10-2	TRBJ1-2	ASSGKGARYGYT
once	TRBV7-8	TRBJ2-2	ASSLVSSGGGTGELF
-	TRBV28	TRBJ2-7	ASLPLTGLTYEQY
-	TRBV10-3	TRBJ1-4	AISVSDSPNEKLF
-	TRBV12-3/TRBV12-4	TRBJ1-5	ASSLTYAQPQH
-	TRBV15	TRBJ2-3	ATSRTSGDTQY
once	TRBV28	TRBJ1-5	ASSLPQGRQPQH
-	TRBV27	TRBJ2-3	ASSLSLAGATGSSTDTQY
-	TRBV7-2	TRBJ1-6	ASSLVTARYSPLH
once	TRBV6-6	TRBJ1-2	ASTKWGGRDYGYT
few	TRBV19	TRBJ1-5	ASSRQVHQPQH
-	TRBV12-3/TRBV12-4	TRBJ1-1	ASSLEYSEAAF
-	TRBV28	TRBJ2-5	ASSLVRETQY
-	TRBV28	TRBJ1-6	ASSPPLTGQGFH
-	TRBV19	TRBJ2-1	ASSIDPPNEQF
few	TRBV6-5	TRBJ2-7	ASSRQEHYYEQY
-	TRBV3-1/TRBV3-2	TRBJ2-3	ASSQGASGTDTQY
-	TRBV27	TRBJ2-5	ASSFTSAGGTQY
-	TRBV7-2	TRBJ1-6	ASSSPDRGIYNSPLH
-	TRBV24-1	TRBJ2-5	ATSDLTTGMETQY
-	TRBV18	TRBJ2-1	ASSPPNRGLDYNEQF
-	TRBV4-1	TRBJ1-3	ASSEDRSSGNTIY
-	TRBV24-1	TRBJ2-3	ATSGPFGDTQY
-	TRBV6-5	TRBJ2-1	ASSYSGGRVNEQF
once	TRBV5-1	TRBJ1-1	ASSLAGERGTEAF
-	TRBV7-3	TRBJ2-3	ASSLRITGTDTQY
once	TRBV24-1	TRBJ1-2	ATSDYTGDGYT
-	TRBV7-9	TRBJ2-7	ASSQNTGPYEQY
once	TRBV12-3/TRBV12-4	TRBJ1-5	ASSSTEDQPQH
-	TRBV7-9	TRBJ1-1	ASSLETGGAHSF
once	TRBV25-1	TRBJ2-7	ASSEPYSPEQY
-	TRBV19	TRBJ2-2	ATGQGAYTGELF
few	TRBV18	TRBJ2-2	ASSPLQNTGELF
-	TRBV19	TRBJ2-2	ATRTSGVANTGELF
-	TRBV7-8	TRBJ1-4	ASSRGSTNEKLF
-	TRBV29-1	TRBJ2-1	SVVLAGRFNEQF
-	TRBV2	TRBJ1-5	ASTLGEVQPQH
-	TRBV10-3	TRBJ2-7	AISPTAYEQY
-	TRBV6-2/TRBV6-3	TRBJ2-3	ASSWPGLGNPDTQY
-	TRBV5-4	TRBJ1-1	ASSSKTGAEAF